This T cell receptor (beta chain) was recovered during a study of control samples from healthy donors and cancer patients. Generated by immunoSEQ multiplex PCR, the TCRdb table keeps only in-frame clones and is missing some. The data contain some 120,000 clones, about 87% of them singletons. The receptor comes from a man in his 60s in good health. The specimen sequenced was blood.

Here the CDR3 reads CASSFGDSRAPLHF. The CDR3 coding sequence is TGTGCCAGCAGCTTCGGGGACAGTAGGGCACCCCTCCACTTT. V is TRBV7-9 and J is TRBJ1-6, with TRBD1 identical over 7 bases. The germline V gene has CDR1 SEHNR and CDR2 FQNEAQ (reference sequence). This CDR3 has 14 amino acids. V shed 3 bases and J 11 bases; nucleotides not matched to a gene: 7.